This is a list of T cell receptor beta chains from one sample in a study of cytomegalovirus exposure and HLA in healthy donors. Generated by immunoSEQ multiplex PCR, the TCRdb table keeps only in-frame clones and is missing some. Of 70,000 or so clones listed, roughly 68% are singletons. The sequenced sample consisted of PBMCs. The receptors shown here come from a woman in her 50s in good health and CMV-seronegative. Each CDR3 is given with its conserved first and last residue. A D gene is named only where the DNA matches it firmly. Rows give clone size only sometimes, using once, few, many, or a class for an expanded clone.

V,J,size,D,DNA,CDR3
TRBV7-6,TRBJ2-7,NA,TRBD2,TGTGCCAGCAGCTTAGCCCCCTCCAGCGGGAGTGCCGAGCAGTACTTC,CASSLAPSSGSAEQYF
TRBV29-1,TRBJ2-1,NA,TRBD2,TGCAGCGTTGATGGGAGCGGGAGGGGAATGGCGCAGTTCTTC,CSVDGSGRGMAQFF
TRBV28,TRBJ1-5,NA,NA,TGTGCCAGCAGTTTCTTGGGCGGGCAGCATTTT,CASSFLGGQHF
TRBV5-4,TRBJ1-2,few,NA,TGTGCCAGCAGCCATAAACAGGGAGACTATGGCTACACCTTC,CASSHKQGDYGYTF
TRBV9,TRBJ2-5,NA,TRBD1,TGTGCCAGCAGCGTAGCCGGCCTCGGACAGGGCCGTGGCGAGACCCAGTACTTC,CASSVAGLGQGRGETQYF
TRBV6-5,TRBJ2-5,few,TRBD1,TGTGCCAGCAGCCTTAGACAGGGTATGCAAGAGACCCAGTACTTC,CASSLRQGMQETQYF
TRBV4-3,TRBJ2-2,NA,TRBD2,TGCGCCAGCAGCCAAGAATCCTCCGTCGCGGGAGTCTACACCGGGGAGCTGTTTTTT,CASSQESSVAGVYTGELFF
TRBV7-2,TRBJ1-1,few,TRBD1,TGTGCCAGCAGTAAGAACAGGGGGACTGAAGCTTTCTTT,CASSKNRGTEAFF
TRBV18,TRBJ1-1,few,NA,TGTGCCAGCTCACCAGGGCTCCGGGGTGACGCTTTCTTT,CASSPGLRGDAFF
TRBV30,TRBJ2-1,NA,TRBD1,TGTGCCTGGTCGACAGGGACAGGCTCCTACAATGAGCAGTTCTTC,CAWSTGTGSYNEQFF
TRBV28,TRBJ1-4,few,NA,TGTGCCAGCAGCTCCTTTAATGAAAAACTGTTTTTT,CASSSFNEKLFF
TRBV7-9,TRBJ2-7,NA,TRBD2,TGTGCCAGCAGCTACGGGACTAGCGGGAGCTACGAGCAGTACTTC,CASSYGTSGSYEQYF
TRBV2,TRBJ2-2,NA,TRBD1,TGTGCCAGCAAAGGGGACAGGGTTTTAACCGGGGAGCTGTTTTTT,CASKGDRVLTGELFF
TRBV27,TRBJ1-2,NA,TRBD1,TGTGCCAGCAGTTTATGGGGGACAGGGGGCTTAGGCTACACCTTC,CASSLWGTGGLGYTF
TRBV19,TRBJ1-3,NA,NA,TGTGCCAGTAGTACTTTTCGAAACACCATATATTTT,CASSTFRNTIYF
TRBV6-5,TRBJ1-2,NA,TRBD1,TGTGCCAGCAGCCTCGACAGGGCGGATGGCTACACCTTC,CASSLDRADGYTF
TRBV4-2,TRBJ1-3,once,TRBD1,TGTGCCAGCAGCGTAATAAACTCGGGACAGGACTCTGGAAACACCATATATTTT,CASSVINSGQDSGNTIYF
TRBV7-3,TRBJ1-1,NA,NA,TGTGCCAGCAGCTTGGGACTGGTAGGGACTGAAGCTTTCTTT,CASSLGLVGTEAFF
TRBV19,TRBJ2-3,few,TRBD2,TGTGCCAGTAGTATAGGATATGCAGCGGGAGCCACAGATACGCAGTATTTT,CASSIGYAAGATDTQYF
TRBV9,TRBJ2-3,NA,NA,TGTGCCAGCAGCGTAGGGCCGAACACAGATACGCAGTATTTT,CASSVGPNTDTQYF
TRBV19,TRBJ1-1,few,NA,TGTGCCAGTAGACCGGACAGACTGAACACTGAAGCTTTCTTT,CASRPDRLNTEAFF
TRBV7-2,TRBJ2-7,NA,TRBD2,TGTGCCAGCAGCTTAGTCTCCGGGACTAGCGGCTACGAGCAGTACTTC,CASSLVSGTSGYEQYF
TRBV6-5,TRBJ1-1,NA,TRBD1,TGTGCCAGCAGGTCGACAGGGGGCACTGAAGCTTTCTTT,CASRSTGGTEAFF
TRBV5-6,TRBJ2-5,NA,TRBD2,TGTGCCAGCAGCTCATTAGCGGGAAGCGGGGAGACCCAGTACTTC,CASSSLAGSGETQYF
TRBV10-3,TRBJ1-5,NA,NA,TGTGCCATCAGTGAGGGCGGCAGGGTGTATCAGCCCCAGCATTTT,CAISEGGRVYQPQHF
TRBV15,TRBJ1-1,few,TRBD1,TGTGCCACCAGCAGAGACGGGACAGGCTATCAAGAAGCTTTCTTT,CATSRDGTGYQEAFF
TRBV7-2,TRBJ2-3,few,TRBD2,TGTGCCAGCATCCCAGCGGGGGGCACAGATACGCAGTATTTT,CASIPAGGTDTQYF
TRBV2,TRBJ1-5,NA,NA,TGTGCCAGCAGCCTTCCAGGGTCCTTTCAGCCCCAGCATTTT,CASSLPGSFQPQHF
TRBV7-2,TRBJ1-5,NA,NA,TGTGCCAGCAGCTTAGACAGGGATCAGCCCCAGCATTTT,CASSLDRDQPQHF
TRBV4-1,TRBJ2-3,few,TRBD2,TGCGCCAGCAGCCAAGATAGGGCGGGAGGGCCCCCAGATACGCAGTATTTT,CASSQDRAGGPPDTQYF
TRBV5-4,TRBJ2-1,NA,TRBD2,TGTGCCAGCAGCAAATTTTCTAGCGGGAGAGACAATGAGCAGTTCTTC,CASSKFSSGRDNEQFF
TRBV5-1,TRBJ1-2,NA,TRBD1,TGCGCCAGCAGCTTGTCCAGGGGGCCAGGGGCTTATGGCTACACCTTC,CASSLSRGPGAYGYTF
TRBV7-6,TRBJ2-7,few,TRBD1,TGTGCCAGCAGCTTAGGCCTTCGGACAGGGAGCTCCTACGAGCAGTACTTC,CASSLGLRTGSSYEQYF
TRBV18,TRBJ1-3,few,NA,TGTGCCAGCTCACTAGGACAAATCTCTGGAAACACCATATATTTT,CASSLGQISGNTIYF
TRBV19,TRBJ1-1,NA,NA,TGTGCCAGTAGTCATCGCGAGTGGAACACTGAAGCTTTCTTT,CASSHREWNTEAFF
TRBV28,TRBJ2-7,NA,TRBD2,TGTGCCAGCAGTTGGGTAGCGGGGGTTAAGAGGTCCTACGAGCAGTACTTC,CASSWVAGVKRSYEQYF
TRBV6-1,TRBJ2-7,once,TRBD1,TGTGCCAGCAGTGAGTGGACACAGGGGTCCTACGAGCAGTACTTC,CASSEWTQGSYEQYF
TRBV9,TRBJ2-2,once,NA,TGTGCCAGCAGCGTAGGGTTGGAGGGTAGGGAGCTGTTTTTT,CASSVGLEGRELFF
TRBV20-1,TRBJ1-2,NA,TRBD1,TGCAGTGCTAGCGACAGGGATGGCTACACCTTC,CSASDRDGYTF
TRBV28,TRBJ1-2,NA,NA,TGTGCCAGCACCCCGGCGTCGGGATCGGTCAACTATGGCTACACCTTC,CASTPASGSVNYGYTF
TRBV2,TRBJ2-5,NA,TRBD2,TGTGCCAGCAGCGGACCGACTAGCGGGAGGGCATGGGAAGAGACCCAGTACTTC,CASSGPTSGRAWEETQYF
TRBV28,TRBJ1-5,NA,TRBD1,TGTGCCAGCAGCCTGGTCCCAGGGGGATTCGGTCAGCCCCAGCATTTT,CASSLVPGGFGQPQHF